The clone carrying this T cell receptor (beta chain) turned up a few times. TCRdb re-analysed the 5' RACE reads in MiXCR, keeping a single row per CDR3 protein. This table holds around 1.7 million distinct CDR3 sequences, more than 30% found once. This sample stems from a study of identical twins. The V and J ends lost 3 bases and 2 bases respectively, with 11 bases between them. The CDR3 extends over 13 amino acids. The germline V gene encodes CDR1 DFQATT and CDR2 SNEGSKA (reference sequence). This receptor was obtained from a newborn girl in good health. Sequencing input: cord blood. The chain carries TRBV20-1 and TRBJ2-7, with unresolved D. For the CDR3, the DNA is TGCAGTGCTAGGTCCTCCTCCACCTACGAGCAGTACTTC. Its protein is CSARSSSTYEQYF.